Below, one T cell receptor beta chain is given with its context. Its antigen is still unknown. Qualities for individual bases were not recorded, and no much larger clone is one base off. From its cysteine to its phenylalanine, the CDR3 spans 18 amino acids. CDR3 DNA only is kept here, 54 bases in frame from base 1. Germline trimming: 2 bases from V, 0 bases from J; junction bases outside gene matches: 5. From a lookup of the germline V gene, CDR1 and CDR2 are SGDLS and YYNGEE. The library was produced with the immunoSEQ multiplex PCR assay. Not all clones reach the TCRdb copy of this immuneACCESS table, which keeps in-frame sequences only. Checked studies attribute under half of the gap to unresolved V genes and leave the rest unexplained. For this sample there are some 71,000 clones; just under 90% appear just once. The ten largest clones capture under 20% of the sample. This record belongs to a study of control samples from healthy donors and cancer patients (dated by TCRdb to 2018 to 2020).

Sequencing input: PBMCs. This receptor was obtained from a man aged 60-69 years with lung cancer. The chain links TRBV9 with TRBJ2-3; 14 junctional bases match TRBD2. Read as DNA, the sequence is TGTGCCAGCAGCGTTGGACTAGCGGGGGGACTTAGCACAGATACGCAGTATTTT. Translation gives CASSVGLAGGLSTDTQYF.